The 30 T cell receptor beta chains given below trace back to one sample, sequenced in a study of cytomegalovirus exposure and HLA in healthy donors. Produced via immunoSEQ multiplex PCR; TCRdb's table is partial and in-frame only. The sample records approximately 110,000 clones, roughly 90% being singletons. Source material: PBMCs. The receptors originated from a woman younger than 35 in good health and CMV-seronegative.

This chain links TRBV7-2 with TRBJ1-3; TRBD1 is a possible D gene (6 bases). The germline CDR1 and CDR2 sequences are SGHTA and FQGNSA. This CDR3 has 14 amino acids. The germline V and J ends were trimmed by 5 bases and 6 bases, with 14 bases remaining between them. The CDR3 region is CASSPFGGVNTIYF. CDR3 in DNA: TGTGCCAGCAGCCCATTTGGGGGCGTAAACACCATATATTTT.

CDR3 sequence (DNA): TGCGCCAGCAGCATACGGGGACAGCAAGAGACCCAGTACTTC. Translation: CASSIRGQQETQYF. This chain joins TRBV5-1 and TRBJ2-5; 7 bases map to TRBD1. Germline V gene sequence: CDR1 SGHRS, CDR2 YFSETQ. CDR3 size: 14 residues. Trimming cost V 4 bases and J 2 bases; bases outside gene matches: 5.

Only one count was recorded for this clone. In DNA, the CDR3 is TGTGCCAGCAGTTTGCGGGGTGCCTACGAGCAGTACTTC. As protein: CASSLRGAYEQYF. The chain uses TRBV27 and TRBJ2-7, with D possibly being TRBD2 (6 bases). The germline gives CDR1 MNHEY, CDR2 SMNVEV (reference sequence). The CDR3 length is 13 residues. Trimming left V 3 bases short and J 2 bases short, with 8 bases between.

This chain joins TRBV19 and TRBJ1-2; D is undetermined. The V end was cut by 5 bases, the J end by 4 bases, with 11 bases between. Germline V lookup: CDR1 LNHDA, CDR2 SQIVND (reference sequence). There are 13 residues in the CDR3. The DNA of the CDR3 is TGTGCCAGTAGTGGAGGGATAGGCTATGGCTACACCTTC. Protein: CASSGGIGYGYTF. Full variable domain (remainder filled in from reference TRBV19 and TRBJ1-2): DGGITQSPKYLFRKEGQNVTLSCEQNLNHDAMYWYRQDPGQGLRLIYYSQIVNDFQKGDIAEGYSVSREKKESFPLTVTSAQKNPTAFYLCASSGGIGYGYTFGSGTRLTVV.

V gene TRBV5-5 combines with J gene TRBJ2-7; the match to TRBD2 covers 7 bases. CDR1 and CDR2 (germline): SGHKS, YYEKEE (reference sequence). Trimming at V came to 1 base and at J to 6 bases, leaving 7 bases not matched to a gene. There are 14 residues in the CDR3. CDR3 coding DNA: TGTGCCAGCAGCTTGATCGTACTAGCGCTCGAGCAGTACTTC. Translation gives CASSLIVLALEQYF.

The V gene is TRBV28, the J gene TRBJ2-1; D is possibly TRBD1 (5 bases). This CDR3 region has 12 residues. The germline V gene has CDR1 MDHEN and CDR2 SYDVKM. The V and J ends lost 7 bases and 5 bases respectively, with 9 bases between them. CDR3 DNA: TGTGCCAGCATGGACATAGACAATGAGCAGTTCTTC. Its protein is CASMDIDNEQFF.

V gene TRBV5-4 combines with J gene TRBJ2-3; unclear D gene. Between the trimmed V and J ends, which lost 4 bases and 2 bases, there was a span of 11 bases. Germline V gene lookup returns CDR1 SGHNT and CDR2 YYREEE (reference sequence). CDR3 length equals 14 residues. CDR3 sequence reads: CASSSPTDTDTQYF. DNA for the CDR3: TGTGCCAGCAGCAGCCCCACCGACACAGATACGCAGTATTTT.

V usage is TRBV19 and J usage is TRBJ1-1; 7 nucleotides line up with TRBD1. The V gene's germline CDR1 is LNHDA and CDR2 SQIVND (reference sequence). This CDR3 is built from 13 residues. Losses at the gene ends were 9 bases for V and 5 bases for J; bases not matched to a gene: 9. CDR3 region: CASESYRGTEAFF. CDR3 coding DNA: TGTGCCAGCGAATCCTACAGGGGAACTGAAGCTTTCTTT.

This sequence joins TRBV30 and TRBJ2-5; D is unresolved. Germline V gene lookup returns CDR1 GTSNPN and CDR2 SVGIG (reference sequence). With 0 bases removed from V and 5 bases from J, the gap between germline ends came to 10 bases. The CDR3 sequence is 13 residues long. The CDR3 DNA follows: TGTGCCTGGAGTGTACTGGCCGGGGAGACCCAGTACTTC. This encodes CAWSVLAGETQYF.

The chain is built from TRBV9 and TRBJ2-3, with D hard to call. V dropped 0 bases and J dropped 3 bases, with 11 bases sitting between them. CDR3 length: 15 amino acids. Germline V CDR1 and CDR2: SGDLS, YYNGEE. The CDR3 protein is CASSVGGRATDTQYF. The DNA of the CDR3 is TGTGCCAGCAGCGTAGGAGGCCGAGCTACAGATACGCAGTATTTT.

Notes on this clone: At one boundary the junction diverges from the germline segment, which might be a read error. The chain links TRBV27 to TRBJ2-5; TRBD1 matches 10 bases. Germline lookup yields CDR1 MNHEY and CDR2 SMNVEV (reference sequence). The CDR3 extends over 20 amino acids. DNA of the CDR3: TGTGCCAGGAGTTGCCCCCGTGGGACAGGGGTTTCTTTCGCCCAAGAGACCCAGTACTTC. This sequence encodes CARSCPRGTGVSFAQETQYF.

This clone has more than one count but fewer than ten. This chain uses TRBV25-1 with TRBJ1-2; D not certain. CDR1 MGHDK and CDR2 SYGVNS come from the germline V gene. V dropped 3 bases and J dropped 7 bases, with 15 bases sitting between them. CDR3 length equals 14 residues. CDR3 sequence reads: CASSDHSELAGYTF. In DNA, the CDR3 is TGTGCCAGCAGTGACCATTCCGAATTGGCTGGCTACACCTTC.

The chain joins TRBV28 to TRBJ2-7; D is perhaps TRBD1 (6 bases). The CDR3 has 16 amino acids. The V and J ends lost 7 bases and 0 bases respectively, with 19 bases between them. CDR1 and CDR2 from the germline V gene are MDHEN and SYDVKM. CDR3 nucleotide sequence: TGTGCCAGCAATCCCCTAACAGGGTTAAGCTCCTACGAGCAGTACTTC. It specifies CASNPLTGLSSYEQYF.

V gene TRBV7-9 combines with J gene TRBJ2-3, with 10 positions matching TRBD2. Germline V gene sequence: CDR1 SEHNR, CDR2 FQNEAQ (reference sequence). The trim removed 5 bases at V and 6 bases at J, leaving 8 bases unmatched. The length of the CDR3 is 15 residues. The CDR3 loop reads CASSLGLAGEDTQYF. In DNA form, the CDR3 reads TGTGCCAGCAGCCTGGGGCTAGCGGGAGAGGATACGCAGTATTTT.

The V call is TRBV5-1, the J call TRBJ2-3; D is possibly TRBD1 (5 bases). Germline V lookup: CDR1 SGHRS, CDR2 YFSETQ. The CDR3 is made up of 17 amino acids. V was clipped by 4 bases and J by 5 bases, with 23 bases between them. CDR3 sequence: CASSPPSTVVRGDTQYF. CDR3 nucleotide sequence: TGCGCCAGCAGCCCTCCTTCGACAGTTGTGAGAGGAGATACGCAGTATTTT.

V gene TRBV5-1 combines with J gene TRBJ1-2; 10 nucleotides line up with TRBD1. The germline V gene encodes CDR1 SGHRS and CDR2 YFSETQ. V lost 5 bases, J lost 2 bases, and 6 bases stayed unmatched. The CDR3 is 15 amino acids. The CDR3 protein is CASRDGQGVNYGYTF. The CDR3 DNA follows: TGCGCCAGCAGGGACGGACAGGGGGTAAACTATGGCTACACCTTC.

V usage is TRBV28 and J usage is TRBJ2-1, with D maybe TRBD2 (6 bases). The CDR3 contains 14 residues. In germline, CDR1 is MDHEN, CDR2 SYDVKM. Trimming took off 6 bases at V and 8 bases at J, with 17 bases between the two ends. Written as DNA, the CDR3 is TGTGCCAGCAGGAGGGGCCTAGGAGGGGATGAGCAGTTCTTC. This sequence encodes CASRRGLGGDEQFF. The whole variable domain, remainder taken from reference TRBV28 and TRBJ2-1, is DVKVTQSSRYLVKRTGEKVFLECVQDMDHENMFWYRQDPGLGLRLIYFSYDVKMKEKGDIPEGYSVSREKKERFSLILESASTNQTSMYLCASRRGLGGDEQFFGPGTRLTVL.

This sequence joins TRBV9 and TRBJ2-7; D is possibly TRBD2 (5 bases). V gave up 0 bases and J gave up 3 bases, with 7 bases separating them. The V gene's germline CDR1 is SGDLS and CDR2 YYNGEE. This CDR3 is built from 13 residues. The CDR3 DNA reads as TGTGCCAGCAGCGTAGAACTAGACTACGAGCAGTACTTC. This translates into CASSVELDYEQYF.

This clone was seen a few times. The rearrangement links TRBV7-3 to TRBJ2-5, with D unresolved. Germline V lookup: CDR1 SGHTA, CDR2 FQGTGA. This CDR3 spans 16 amino acids. Trimming left V 0 bases short and J 7 bases short, with 18 bases between. The CDR3 sequence: CASSLTLYLLFGTQYF. DNA for the CDR3: TGTGCCAGCAGCTTAACCCTCTACCTCCTTTTCGGGACCCAGTACTTC.

The chain joins TRBV9 to TRBJ2-5, with 7 positions matching TRBD2. The germline V gene has CDR1 SGDLS and CDR2 YYNGEE. This CDR3 is built from 17 residues. Trimming cost V 4 bases and J 5 bases; bases outside gene matches: 17. As DNA, the CDR3 is TGTGCCAGCAGCTCAAGCGGGAACCCCACGGGAGAGGAGACCCAGTACTTC. Translated: CASSSSGNPTGEETQYF. Together with reference TRBV9 and TRBJ2-5, the CDR3 gives the full variable domain: DSGVTQTPKHLITATGQRVTLRCSPRSGDLSVYWYQQSLDQGLQFLIQYYNGEERAKGNILERFSAQQFPDLHSELNLSSLELGDSALYFCASSSSGNPTGEETQYFGPGTRLLVL.

The CDR3 nucleotides are TGTGCCAGCAGCTTTCTTCCGGCCAGGGGGCGGAGTACAGATACGCAGTATTTT. This encodes CASSFLPARGRSTDTQYF. The chain employs TRBV7-2 and TRBJ2-3; TRBD1 agrees at 8 bases. Germline V gene sequence: CDR1 SGHTA, CDR2 FQGNSA. V trimming: 3 bases; J trimming: 3 bases; junction bases outside the gene matches: 14. The CDR3 loop spans 18 amino acids.

V gene TRBV7-9 combines with J gene TRBJ1-1; D ambiguous. There are 12 residues in the CDR3. Trimming stripped 5 bases from V and 5 bases from J, with 9 bases between. CDR1 is SEHNR, CDR2 FQNEAQ, per germline (reference sequence). CDR3 nucleotide sequence: TGTGCCAGCAGCCCCCGAGGTACTGAAGCTTTCTTT. It translates to CASSPRGTEAFF.

This chain links TRBV4-3 with TRBJ1-4, with 12 positions matching TRBD1. The CDR3 spans 18 residues. Germline assignment: CDR1 LGHNA and CDR2 YSLEER. J lost 0 bases, V lost 1 base, and 3 bases had no gene match. The CDR3 region is CASSQGGQGAATNEKLFF. DNA of the CDR3: TGCGCCAGCAGCCAAGGGGGACAGGGGGCTGCAACTAATGAAAAACTGTTTTTT.

This clone was seen just once. V usage is TRBV7-9 and J usage is TRBJ2-3; 10 bases fit TRBD2. Germline V lookup: CDR1 SEHNR, CDR2 FQNEAQ (reference sequence). Trimming took 3 bases from V and 6 from J; bases not matched to a gene: 9. The CDR3 has 16 amino acids. The DNA of the CDR3 is TGTGCCAGCAGCTTGCTCGGGAGCGGGAGGGCCGATACGCAGTATTTT. Its translation is CASSLLGSGRADTQYF.

This clone was counted only a few times. The chain couples TRBV18 to TRBJ1-2; possible D gene TRBD1, 5 bases. With 3 bases removed from V and 6 bases from J, the gap between germline ends came to 11 bases. The CDR3 spans 13 residues. Per the germline V gene, CDR1 is KGHSH and CDR2 is LQKENI. The CDR3 coding sequence is TGTGCCAGCTCACCGCTAGACAGTCATGGCTACACCTTC. As protein: CASSPLDSHGYTF. The complete variable domain, with remaining parts taken from reference TRBV18 and TRBJ1-2, reads NAGVMQNPRHLVRRRGQEARLRCSPMKGHSHVYWYRQLPEEGLKFMVYLQKENIIDESGMPKERFSAEFPKEGPSILRIQQVVRGDSAAYFCASSPLDSHGYTFGSGTRLTVV.

The CDR3 loop is CASSQGELAGVNEQFF. In nucleotides, the CDR3 is TGTGCCAGCAGCCAAGGTGAACTAGCGGGAGTGAATGAGCAGTTCTTC. This chain links TRBV4-2 with TRBJ2-1; 11 nucleotides match TRBD2. The CDR3 extends over 16 amino acids. J gave up 7 bases and V 1 base, and 6 bases lay outside the gene matches. CDR1 and CDR2 from the germline V gene are LGHNA and YNFKEQ.

This chain links TRBV30 with TRBJ2-3; D is possibly TRBD2 (7 bases). There are 14 residues in the CDR3. Per the germline V gene, CDR1 is GTSNPN and CDR2 is SVGIG (reference sequence). Trimming took off 6 bases at V and 5 bases at J, with 18 bases between the two ends. CDR3 nucleotide sequence: TGTGCCTGTCCTTTAAGGGGGGGCAAAGATACGCAGTATTTT. It encodes CACPLRGGKDTQYF.

This clone was detected once. The chain links TRBV7-2 to TRBJ1-4; no reliable D call. The germline V gene encodes CDR1 SGHTA and CDR2 FQGNSA. This CDR3 contains 11 residues. V was cut by 7 bases and J by 7 bases, with 7 bases left in between. DNA of the CDR3: TGTGCCAGCACACGGGGTGAAAAACTGTTTTTT. It translates to CASTRGEKLFF.

Only one count was recorded for this clone. The genes are TRBV5-6 and TRBJ2-5, with 14 nucleotides matching TRBD2. There are 17 residues in the CDR3. The junction had 6 bases not matched to a gene; V was cut back by 3 bases and J by 2 bases. CDR1 SGHDT and CDR2 YYEEEE come from the germline V gene. CDR3 sequence: CASSSGLAGGIQETQYF. The CDR3 region has the DNA TGTGCCAGCAGCTCCGGACTAGCGGGAGGTATACAAGAGACCCAGTACTTC. Full variable domain (missing parts from reference TRBV5-6 and TRBJ2-5): DAGVTQSPTHLIKTRGQQVTLRCSPKSGHDTVSWYQQALGQGPQFIFQYYEEEERQRGNFPDRFSGHQFPNYSSELNVNALLLGDSALYLCASSSGLAGGIQETQYFGPGTRLLVL.

A word on this clone: One junction end does not reproduce the germline sequence, and a read error may be involved. This rearrangement joins TRBV2 to TRBJ1-2, with 7 bases lining up with TRBD1. The V gene's germline CDR1 is SNHLY and CDR2 FYNNEI. The CDR3 loop spans 13 amino acids. CDR3 nucleotide sequence: TGTGCCAGCAGCGAAGAGACAGGGTTTGGCTACACCTTC. Translated: CASSEETGFGYTF.